This T cell receptor beta chain is drawn from a study of CXCR3-negative and CXCR3-positive naive CD8 T cells. Points on this clonotype: Its target is unknown.

The libraries of TRB cDNA were constructed through 5' RACE using UMI labels. For each CDR3 protein, TCRdb gives one entry from its re-call of the 5' RACE reads, without DNA. Its table records about 130,000 distinct CDR3 sequences. Using triplicate sorts, 300,000 cells were collected each time from every CD8+ T cell subset. CD45RO-CCR7+CD27+CD95- marked naive CD8+ T cells. The CDR3 loop spans 12 amino acids. The germline V gene encodes CDR1 SQVTM and CDR2 ANQGSEA. Findings and limits, study-wide: CXCR3-positive naive cells carried more hydrophobic TRB CDR3s than CXCR3-negative naive cells did. Naive CXCR3-positive and CXCR3-negative cells shared TRBV-TRBJ usage; memory cells diverged. For the naive subsets, surface CD5 was similar, and TCR strength was inferred from TRB CDR3 properties.

Sequenced: naive CXCR3+ CD8+ T cells from blood. Subset denoted: CD45RO-CCR7+CD27+CD95- naive CD8+ T cells expressing CXCR3 (TNR3+). The chain carries TRBV29-1 and TRBJ2-7; TCRdb returns TRBD1, unconfirmable since there is no DNA. The sequence was obtained from a human donor in good health. Some clones in this sample may be carry-over from other donors' samples. The CDR3 reads CSVVDRRLGQYF.